Each of the 27 T cell receptor beta chains below was sequenced from the same sample in a study of early T cells in non-severe SARS-CoV-2 infection. MiXCR, applied by TCRdb to the 5' RACE reads, yields one record per CDR3 protein. The table includes more than 80,000 distinct CDR3 sequences, approximately 10% detected once. Sample: whole blood. All receptors derive from an adult who was a healthcare worker with PCR-confirmed SARS-CoV-2 infection or an uninfected control (not recorded which).

This clonotype was recorded many times. The chain is built from TRBV10-1 and TRBJ2-7, with TRBD2 identical over 11 bases. Trimming removed 6 bases from V and 3 bases from J; junction bases left unmatched: 10. The CDR3 has 16 residues. In germline, CDR1 is WNHNN, CDR2 SYGVQD (reference sequence). In DNA form, the CDR3 reads TGCGCCAGCAGAAACCAACCCGGGACTAGCGGCTACGAGCAGTACTTC. Translation gives CASRNQPGTSGYEQYF.

As regards this clonotype: A much larger clone lies one base from this, so it may be a read error. The chain carries TRBV7-2 and TRBJ2-3; 13 bases line up with TRBD2. Germline V CDR1 and CDR2: SGHTA, FQGNSA. The CDR3 totals 18 residues. V shed 1 base, J shed 6 bases, and the junction held 10 bases outside the gene matches. The DNA of the CDR3 is TGTGCCAGCAGCTTAGGCGAACTAGCGGGGGGGCTAAGCGATACGCAGTATTTT. Translation gives CASSLGELAGGLSDTQYF.

The CDR3 sequence is CASSYDPGMDTGELFF. The CDR3 region has the DNA TGTGCCAGCAGTTACGATCCGGGAATGGACACCGGGGAGCTGTTTTTT. This chain connects TRBV6-5 to TRBJ2-2, with D maybe TRBD2 (5 bases). The CDR3 runs 16 residues. The germline V gene has CDR1 MNHEY and CDR2 SVGAGI. V shed 2 bases and J shed 3 bases, with 13 bases lying between them.

The sample holds a few counts of this clonotype. The chain combines TRBV18 with TRBJ1-1, with D possibly matching TRBD1 (6 bases). Trimming left V 6 bases short and J 1 base short, with 18 bases between. The CDR3 has 16 amino acids. Germline values: CDR1 KGHSH, CDR2 LQKENI. CDR3: CASSLTTRTANTEAFF. DNA for the CDR3: TGTGCCAGCTCCCTAACCACGAGGACAGCGAACACTGAAGCTTTCTTT.

Only a few counts were recorded for this clonotype. The chain carries TRBV6-5 and TRBJ1-5; no clear D. This CDR3 is 13 amino acids long. Per the germline V gene, CDR1 is MNHEY and CDR2 is SVGAGI. V was cut by 4 bases and J by 6 bases, with 10 bases left in between. The CDR3 protein is CASSLAGSQPQHF. For the CDR3, the DNA is TGTGCCAGCAGTTTGGCGGGAAGTCAGCCCCAGCATTTT.

This clonotype was observed many times. The rearrangement uses TRBV28 and TRBJ2-2, with 9 bases fitting TRBD1. V was clipped by 8 bases and J by 6 bases; unmatched bases: 7. The germline V gene encodes CDR1 MDHEN and CDR2 SYDVKM. The CDR3 totals 14 residues. The CDR3 here is CASGTGLYAGELFF. Here the CDR3 DNA reads TGTGCCAGCGGGACAGGGTTGTATGCCGGGGAGCTGTTTTTT. The whole variable domain, remainder taken from reference TRBV28 and TRBJ2-2, is DVKVTQSSRYLVKRTGEKVFLECVQDMDHENMFWYRQDPGLGLRLIYFSYDVKMKEKGDIPEGYSVSREKKERFSLILESASTNQTSMYLCASGTGLYAGELFFGEGSRLTVL.

The chain couples TRBV7-9 to TRBJ1-1, with unresolved D. CDR1 and CDR2 (germline): SEHNR, FQNEAQ (reference sequence). V was cut by 4 bases and J by 3 bases, with 6 bases left in between. The CDR3 spans 12 residues. DNA for the CDR3: TGTGCCAGCAGCTACGGCGACACTGAAGCTTTCTTT. It specifies CASSYGDTEAFF.

This clonotype was seen repeatedly, ten times or more. One junction end disagrees with the germline gene, perhaps due to a read error. The chain is built from TRBV5-1 and TRBJ1-3; no reliable D call. In germline, CDR1 is SGHRS, CDR2 YFSETQ. The CDR3 runs 15 residues. CDR3 protein: CASSLVAGSENTIYF. The CDR3, as DNA: TGCGCCAGCAGCTTGGTGGCGGGCTCTGAAAACACCATATATTTT.

This rearrangement joins TRBV4-1 to TRBJ1-3; D not resolved. CDR1 MGHRA and CDR2 YSYEKL come from the germline V gene. The CDR3 covers 14 residues. Trimming took 4 bases from V and 3 from J, leaving 10 bases between them. This chain's CDR3 is CASSPMGIGNTIYF. The DNA for the CDR3 is TGCGCCAGCAGCCCCATGGGGATTGGAAACACCATATATTTT.

This chain joins TRBV20-1 and TRBJ1-1; weak D call: TRBD1 (5 bases). The V and J ends lost 7 bases and 4 bases respectively, with 13 bases between them. Germline lookup yields CDR1 DFQATT and CDR2 SNEGSKA (reference sequence). CDR3 size: 12 residues. The CDR3 sequence: CSDRGSVTEAFF. The CDR3 DNA follows: TGCAGTGACCGGGGGTCGGTCACTGAAGCTTTCTTT.

This clonotype was observed at least ten times. The chain has TRBV10-3 and TRBJ2-7; D may be TRBD2 (5 bases). The CDR3 runs to 14 residues. Germline CDR1 is ENHRY and CDR2 is SYGVKD. Trimming shortened V by 6 bases and J by 0 bases, and 12 bases separated the two germline ends. Written as DNA, the CDR3 is TGTGCCATCAGGGAGGCCTCTAGCTCCTACGAGCAGTACTTC. Residues: CAIREASSSYEQYF.

This clonotype was counted at least ten times. The V call is TRBV7-2, the J call TRBJ2-5; D may be TRBD2 (6 bases). Germline V CDR1 and CDR2: SGHTA, FQGNSA. The CDR3 loop spans 15 amino acids. The V end lost 4 bases, the J end lost 1 base, and 13 bases lay between the germline ends. The CDR3 here is CASSYQGGVQETQYF. The CDR3, as DNA: TGTGCCAGCAGCTATCAGGGAGGCGTCCAAGAGACCCAGTACTTC.

This clonotype was observed at least ten times. In nucleotides, the CDR3 is TGTGCCAGCTCACCACCAACCAAAAACATTCAGTACTTC. Its translation: CASSPPTKNIQYF. V usage is TRBV18 and J usage is TRBJ2-4; D gene unclear. This CDR3 is 13 amino acids long. The V end lost 0 bases, the J end lost 2 bases, and 2 bases lay between the germline ends. CDR1 is KGHSH, CDR2 LQKENI, per germline.

The chain recombines TRBV27 with TRBJ1-1; D is unclear. Between the trimmed V and J ends, which lost 5 bases and 7 bases, there was a span of 14 bases. Germline CDR1 MNHEY, CDR2 SMNVEV (reference sequence). The CDR3 extends over 13 amino acids. DNA of the CDR3: TGTGCCAGCAGTCCGCGGGCAGGCCTTGAAGCTTTCTTT. Translated, it gives CASSPRAGLEAFF.

This clonotype was observed a handful of times. V usage is TRBV10-2 and J usage is TRBJ1-1; possibly TRBD1 for D (5 bases). CDR3 length equals 13 residues. Per germline, CDR1 WSHSY and CDR2 SAAADI. V lost 0 bases and J 8 bases, leaving 10 bases between the germline ends. The CDR3 nucleotides are TGCGCCAGCAGTGAGTCTCCCAGGGCGGAAGCTTTCTTT. Residues: CASSESPRAEAFF.

This clonotype was recorded many times. This rearrangement joins TRBV18 to TRBJ2-1; 9 bases match TRBD1. CDR1 and CDR2 (germline): KGHSH, LQKENI. This CDR3 has 13 residues. The junction had 1 base not matched to a gene; V was cut back by 4 bases and J by 6 bases. CDR3 in amino acids: CASSHRGLNEQFF. CDR3 coding DNA: TGTGCCAGCTCACACAGGGGGCTCAATGAGCAGTTCTTC.

Ten or more counts support this clonotype. The J gene is TRBJ1-2, the V gene TRBV3-1; D gene ambiguous. The CDR3 has 13 amino acids. Trimming shortened V by 4 bases and J by 7 bases, and 13 bases separated the two germline ends. Germline CDR1 reads LGHDT; CDR2 reads YNNKEL (reference sequence). The CDR3 sequence: CASSRRTALGYTF. The CDR3, as DNA: TGTGCCAGCAGCCGCCGGACGGCTCTTGGCTACACCTTC.

The gene calls are TRBV30 and TRBJ1-4; D unresolved. Trimming left V 6 bases short and J 7 bases short, with 12 bases between. Germline loops: CDR1 GTSNPN, CDR2 SVGIG (reference sequence). The CDR3 spans 12 residues. The CDR3 is CACSRGAEKLFF. CDR3 coding DNA: TGTGCCTGTTCACGAGGTGCTGAAAAACTGTTTTTT.

The chain has TRBV7-2 and TRBJ1-6, with a possible D match to TRBD1 (5 bases). Trimming left V 5 bases short and J 6 bases short, with 14 bases between. The CDR3 runs 15 residues. Germline CDR1 SGHTA, CDR2 FQGNSA. CDR3 region: CASSVGRVGNSPLHF. The CDR3 DNA sequence: TGTGCCAGCAGCGTCGGCAGGGTGGGTAATTCACCCCTCCACTTT.

This chain connects TRBV5-1 to TRBJ1-1; D call uncertain. The CDR3 extends over 14 amino acids. V was clipped by 1 base and J by 1 base, with 8 bases between them. The germline V gene has CDR1 SGHRS and CDR2 YFSETQ. CDR3 coding DNA: TGCGCCAGCAGCTTGAAGGTGGGGAACACTGAAGCTTTCTTT. This translates into CASSLKVGNTEAFF.

The chain combines TRBV7-8 with TRBJ1-1; perhaps TRBD1 as D (6 bases). Looked up from germline, CDR1 is SGHVS and CDR2 is FQNEAQ. The germline V and J ends were trimmed by 5 bases and 1 base, with 14 bases remaining between them. The CDR3 sequence is 15 residues long. In DNA, the CDR3 is TGTGCCAGCAGCATCTCGACAGGCCAGAACACTGAAGCTTTCTTT. This translates into CASSISTGQNTEAFF.

This clonotype was recorded a few times. The CDR3 sequence is CASTLQGAGANVLTF. CDR3 bases: TGTGCCAGCACCTTGCAGGGAGCTGGGGCCAACGTCCTGACTTTC. This chain connects TRBV12-3 or TRBV12-4 to TRBJ2-6; D possibly matches TRBD1 or TRBD2 (5 bases each). The CDR3 consists of 15 residues. With 7 bases removed from V and 2 bases from J, the gap between germline ends came to 12 bases.

A few counts support this clonotype. V and J are TRBV20-1 and TRBJ1-5, with D unclear. This CDR3 contains 12 residues. With 3 bases removed from V and 6 bases from J, the gap between germline ends came to 9 bases. The V gene's germline CDR1 is DFQATT and CDR2 SNEGSKA (reference sequence). This chain's CDR3 is CSARRAGQPQHF. The CDR3 DNA follows: TGCAGTGCTAGGCGGGCGGGTCAGCCCCAGCATTTT.

This clonotype was counted many times. The gene calls are TRBV6-2 or TRBV6-3 and TRBJ2-3; D call uncertain. Germline CDR1 is MNHEY and CDR2 is SVGEGT. The germline V and J ends were trimmed by 0 bases and 2 bases, with 9 bases remaining between them. The CDR3 loop spans 15 amino acids. The CDR3 sequence is CASSYSSKDTDTQYF. The CDR3 DNA reads TGTGCCAGCAGTTACTCTTCGAAGGACACAGATACGCAGTATTTT.

The chain uses TRBV6-2 or TRBV6-3 and TRBJ1-1, with no clear D. The germline gives CDR1 MNHEY, CDR2 SVGEGT. The CDR3 loop spans 15 amino acids. V was cut by 8 bases and J by 11 bases, with 27 bases left in between. CDR3 region: CASWGVGHGSKGAFF. The CDR3 DNA follows: TGTGCCAGCTGGGGAGTTGGGCACGGGAGCAAAGGGGCTTTCTTT.

This chain connects TRBV20-1 to TRBJ1-1; TRBD1 agrees at 11 bases. The J segment lost 4 bases and the V segment lost 3 bases, leaving 1 base of the junction unmatched. There are 13 residues in the CDR3. The germline V gene encodes CDR1 DFQATT and CDR2 SNEGSKA (reference sequence). In DNA form, the CDR3 reads TGCAGTGCTAGGGGACAGGGGGTCACTGAAGCTTTCTTT. Amino acid sequence: CSARGQGVTEAFF.

This clonotype was recorded many times. The chain recombines TRBV2 with TRBJ2-5; TRBD2 agrees at 7 bases. This CDR3 comprises 14 residues. Trimming removed 6 bases from V and 3 bases from J; junction bases left unmatched: 7. Germline CDR1 reads SNHLY; CDR2 reads FYNNEI. The CDR3 DNA is TGTGCCAGCAGCCCCGGACTAGAGGAAGAGACCCAGTACTTC. It translates to CASSPGLEEETQYF.